This entry lists 11 T cell receptor beta chains sequenced from one sample in a study of brain T cells in children with intractable seizures. TCRdb keeps only in-frame clones here, not all; method: immunoSEQ multiplex PCR. The sample includes 300,000 to 400,000 clones, over 85% of them seen just once. As for time point: blood from clinic visit 5 months post-surgery; TSC patient then seizure free. The sample here was peripheral blood, taken about 5 months after surgery. The receptors derive from a boy younger than two with tuberous sclerosis and intractable seizures.

The chain couples TRBV28 to TRBJ1-3; a weak D match, TRBD1 (6 bases). Germline loops: CDR1 MDHEN, CDR2 SYDVKM. Trimming removed 6 bases from V and 3 bases from J, with 12 bases in between. The length of the CDR3 is 14 residues. The CDR3 region has the DNA TGTGCCAGCAGACTGGGACAATATGGAAACACCATATATTTT. Its translation is CASRLGQYGNTIYF.

This rearrangement joins TRBV30 to TRBJ2-7; D not resolved. In germline, CDR1 is GTSNPN, CDR2 SVGIG (reference sequence). The V gene lost 3 bases and the J gene lost 5 bases, with 14 bases spanning the gap. This CDR3 comprises 13 residues. The CDR3, as DNA: TGTGCCTGGAGCTCGCTGGGTTTTGACGAGCAGTACTTC. Translated: CAWSSLGFDEQYF.

This rearrangement joins TRBV19 to TRBJ1-6; no clear D gene. Germline CDR1 and CDR2: LNHDA and SQIVND (reference sequence). V lost 4 bases to trimming and J lost 9 bases, with 10 bases between them. The length of the CDR3 is 13 residues. The CDR3: CASSTKTGSPLHF. The CDR3 DNA follows: TGTGCCAGTAGTACAAAGACGGGTTCACCCCTCCACTTT.

Details on this clone: This CDR3 is also generated by other DNA sequences in the sample. The J gene is TRBJ2-3, the V gene TRBV7-3; D not resolved. V lost 5 bases and J lost 2, with 5 bases in between. The CDR3 totals 12 residues. Germline V gene sequence: CDR1 SGHTA, CDR2 FQGTGA. The DNA of the CDR3 is TGTGCCAGCAGCCCCGACACAGATACGCAGTATTTT. Amino acid sequence: CASSPDTDTQYF.

J is TRBJ1-1 and V is TRBV14, with a tentative D call TRBD1 (5 bases). Germline V lookup: CDR1 SGHDN, CDR2 FVKESK. CDR3 length: 13 amino acids. V was pared by 1 base and J by 7 bases, with 10 bases between. CDR3 region: CASSQGTPDEAFF. For the CDR3, the DNA is TGTGCCAGCAGCCAAGGGACACCTGATGAAGCTTTCTTT.

This chain's CDR3 is CALRTGGGNTEAFF. CDR3 sequence (DNA): TGTGCCTTGAGGACAGGTGGGGGGAACACTGAAGCTTTCTTT. V gene TRBV10-3 combines with J gene TRBJ1-1, with 7 bases lining up with TRBD1. The J segment lost 1 base and the V segment lost 11 bases, leaving 10 bases of the junction unmatched. The CDR3 loop spans 14 amino acids. In germline, CDR1 is ENHRY, CDR2 SYGVKD.

The chain recombines TRBV7-2 with TRBJ2-7; unclear D gene. The V gene's germline CDR1 is SGHTA and CDR2 FQGNSA. The CDR3 extends over 13 amino acids. With 3 bases removed from V and 3 bases from J, the gap between germline ends came to 9 bases. CDR3: CASSLQTLYEQYF. CDR3 nucleotides: TGTGCCAGCAGCTTGCAGACACTCTACGAGCAGTACTTC.

The chain is built from TRBV14 and TRBJ1-1; TRBD1 is a possible D gene (6 bases). V was trimmed by 0 bases and J by 4 bases, leaving 21 bases between them. Germline lookup yields CDR1 SGHDN and CDR2 FVKESK. The CDR3 contains 18 residues. The CDR3 here is CASSQDLIENEGGTEAFF. DNA of the CDR3: TGTGCCAGCAGCCAAGACCTAATTGAGAACGAGGGGGGCACTGAAGCTTTCTTT.

As for this clone: Additional DNA sequences in this sample encode the identical CDR3. V and J are TRBV19 and TRBJ2-7; the D gene is possibly TRBD2 (5 bases). CDR1 and CDR2 (germline): LNHDA, SQIVND (reference sequence). The CDR3 length is 14 residues. With 3 bases removed from V and 0 bases from J, the gap between germline ends came to 9 bases. DNA for the CDR3: TGTGCCAGTAGTATTGGACGGGGCTCCTACGAGCAGTACTTC. Residues: CASSIGRGSYEQYF.

V and J are TRBV15 and TRBJ1-2; 7 bases map to TRBD1. This CDR3 has 16 residues. CDR1 and CDR2 from the germline V gene are LNHNV and YYDKDF (reference sequence). Unmatched junction bases numbered 9, after V lost 4 bases and J lost 1 base. In nucleotides, the CDR3 is TGTGCCACCAGCAATGTAGACAGGGAGATTAACTATGGCTACACCTTC. Protein product: CATSNVDREINYGYTF.

The genes are TRBV13 and TRBJ1-5; no clear D. The CDR3 has 14 residues. Looked up from germline, CDR1 is PRHDT and CDR2 is FYEKMQ (reference sequence). V was cut by 5 bases and J by 0 bases, with 8 bases left in between. The CDR3 sequence: CASSEGYSNQPQHF. CDR3 in DNA: TGTGCCAGCAGCGAAGGTTATAGCAATCAGCCCCAGCATTTT.